This record looks at one TCR beta chain sequence and its context. Its antigen is still unknown. Generated by immunoSEQ multiplex PCR, the TCRdb table keeps only in-frame clones and is missing some. Of around 53,000 clones in the sample, 85% are singletons; the top ten hold 20%. These data come from a study of OX40 agonist ivuxolimab in advanced cancers. Study-level results: Doses of 0.1 to 3.0 mg/kg were accompanied by clonal expansion of CD4+ and CD8+ blood T cells by week 6.

Trimming removed 5 bases from V and 7 bases from J; junction bases left unmatched: 7. The CDR3 is made up of 15 amino acids. Germline loops: CDR1 SGHNT, CDR2 YENEEA. The clonotype was recovered from an adult with an advanced solid tumor such as melanoma, head and neck, liver or kidney cancer. The chain links TRBV11-3 to TRBJ1-4, with TRBD1 identical over 10 bases. This sample comprised CD4+ or CD8+ T cells sorted from blood, obtained in a trial of the OX40 agonist ivuxolimab. CDR3 residues: CASSRGDRGPEKLFF. Here the CDR3 DNA reads TGTGCCAGCAGCCGGGGCGACAGGGGGCCTGAAAAACTGTTTTTT.